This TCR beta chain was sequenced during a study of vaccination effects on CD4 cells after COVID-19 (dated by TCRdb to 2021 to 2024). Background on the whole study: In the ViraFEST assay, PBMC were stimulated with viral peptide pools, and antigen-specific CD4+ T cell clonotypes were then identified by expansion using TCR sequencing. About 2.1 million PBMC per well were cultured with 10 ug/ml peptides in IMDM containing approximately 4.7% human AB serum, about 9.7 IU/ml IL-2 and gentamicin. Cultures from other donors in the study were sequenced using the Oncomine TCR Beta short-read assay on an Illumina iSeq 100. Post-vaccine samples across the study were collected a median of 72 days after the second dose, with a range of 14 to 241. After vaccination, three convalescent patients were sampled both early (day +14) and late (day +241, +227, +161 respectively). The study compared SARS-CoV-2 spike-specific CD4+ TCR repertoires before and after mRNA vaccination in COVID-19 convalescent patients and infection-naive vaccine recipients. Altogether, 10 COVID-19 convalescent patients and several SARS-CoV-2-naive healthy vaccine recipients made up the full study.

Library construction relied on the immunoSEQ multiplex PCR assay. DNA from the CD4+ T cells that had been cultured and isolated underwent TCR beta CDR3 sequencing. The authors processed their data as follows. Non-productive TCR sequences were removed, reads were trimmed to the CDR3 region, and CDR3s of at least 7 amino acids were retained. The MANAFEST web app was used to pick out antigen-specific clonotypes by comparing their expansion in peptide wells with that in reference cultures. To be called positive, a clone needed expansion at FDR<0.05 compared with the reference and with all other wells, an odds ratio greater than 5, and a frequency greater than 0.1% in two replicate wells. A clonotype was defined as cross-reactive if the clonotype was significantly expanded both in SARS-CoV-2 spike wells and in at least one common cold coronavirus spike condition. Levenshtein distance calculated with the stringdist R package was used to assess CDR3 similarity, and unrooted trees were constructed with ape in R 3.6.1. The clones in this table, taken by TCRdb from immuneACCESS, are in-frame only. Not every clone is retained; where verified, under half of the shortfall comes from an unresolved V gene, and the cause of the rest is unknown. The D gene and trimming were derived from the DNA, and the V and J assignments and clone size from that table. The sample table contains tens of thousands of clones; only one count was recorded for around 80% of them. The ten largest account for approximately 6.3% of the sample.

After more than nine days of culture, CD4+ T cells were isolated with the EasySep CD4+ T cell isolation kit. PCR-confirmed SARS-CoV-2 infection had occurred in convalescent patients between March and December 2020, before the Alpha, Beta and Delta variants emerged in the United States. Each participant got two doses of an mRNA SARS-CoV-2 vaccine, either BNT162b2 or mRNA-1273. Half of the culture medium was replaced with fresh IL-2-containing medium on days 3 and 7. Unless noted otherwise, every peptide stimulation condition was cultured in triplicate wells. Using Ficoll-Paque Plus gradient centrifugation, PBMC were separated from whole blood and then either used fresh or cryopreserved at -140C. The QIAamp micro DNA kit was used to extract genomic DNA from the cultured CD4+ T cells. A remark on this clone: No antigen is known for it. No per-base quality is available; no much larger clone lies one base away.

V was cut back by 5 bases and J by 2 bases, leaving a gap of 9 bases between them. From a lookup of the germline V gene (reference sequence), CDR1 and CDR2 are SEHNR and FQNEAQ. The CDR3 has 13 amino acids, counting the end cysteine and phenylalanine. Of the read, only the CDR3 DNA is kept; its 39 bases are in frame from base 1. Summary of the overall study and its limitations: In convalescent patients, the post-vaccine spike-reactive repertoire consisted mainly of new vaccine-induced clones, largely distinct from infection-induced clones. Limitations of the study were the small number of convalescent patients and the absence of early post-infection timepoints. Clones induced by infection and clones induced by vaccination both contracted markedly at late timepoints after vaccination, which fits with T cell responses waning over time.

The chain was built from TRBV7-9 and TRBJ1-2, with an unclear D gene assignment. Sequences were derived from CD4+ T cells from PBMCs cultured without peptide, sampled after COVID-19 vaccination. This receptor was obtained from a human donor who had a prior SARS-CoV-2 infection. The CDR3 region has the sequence CASSRDTNYGYTF. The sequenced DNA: TGTGCCAGCAGCCGAGACACGAACTATGGCTACACCTTC.